The 30 T cell receptor beta chains in this list originate from one sample, sequenced in a study of T cells after yellow fever vaccination. TCRdb recomputed calls from the 5' RACE reads with MiXCR, one row per CDR3 protein. This table has about 220,000 distinct CDR3 sequences, roughly 6.2% appearing once. Sequenced here: CD4+ T cells sorted from PBMCs, sampled on the day of the yellow fever booster vaccination. The receptors stem from a man aged 30 to 45 who received the YFV17D yellow fever vaccine.

The gene calls are TRBV20-1 and TRBJ2-5, with TRBD1 matching over 9 bases. V gave up 3 bases and J gave up 5 bases; unmatched junction bases: 10. The CDR3 sequence is 15 residues long. Germline V gene lookup returns CDR1 DFQATT and CDR2 SNEGSKA (reference sequence). CDR3 sequence (DNA): TGCAGTGCTAGGTTCGAGGGACAGGGACGCGAGACCCAGTACTTC. Protein sequence: CSARFEGQGRETQYF.

This clonotype has only a few counts. V is TRBV5-1 and J is TRBJ2-7; D unresolved. The ends were cut back, 0 bases at V and 2 bases at J, with 9 bases in the middle. The CDR3 totals 14 residues. Germline CDR1 is SGHRS and CDR2 is YFSETQ. Written as DNA, the CDR3 is TGCGCCAGCAGCTTGGCCCTAACCCCCTACGAGCAGTACTTC. Its translation is CASSLALTPYEQYF.

This clonotype has more than one count but fewer than ten. This rearrangement joins TRBV18 to TRBJ2-1; 7 bases align to TRBD2. Trimming took 4 bases from V and 6 from J; bases not matched to a gene: 12. Germline assignment: CDR1 KGHSH and CDR2 LQKENI. This CDR3 contains 16 residues. The CDR3 DNA is TGTGCCAGCTCACGTGGAGGGGCGGGAGTCTCCAATGAGCAGTTCTTC. Translated: CASSRGGAGVSNEQFF.

The CDR3 sequence: CASSIRAGGPYEQYF. The CDR3, as DNA: TGTGCCAGTAGTATTCGGGCGGGAGGGCCCTACGAGCAGTACTTC. The V call is TRBV19, the J call TRBJ2-7, with 9 bases aligning to TRBD2. With 3 bases clipped from V and 2 bases from J, the junction kept 5 bases outside the gene matches. The CDR3 is 15 residues long. Germline V CDR1 and CDR2: LNHDA, SQIVND (reference sequence).

This clonotype was seen at least ten times. The chain couples TRBV7-9 to TRBJ2-7; no clear D gene. Germline loops: CDR1 SEHNR, CDR2 FQNEAQ (reference sequence). CDR3 length: 11 residues. The V gene lost 5 bases and the J gene lost 7 bases, with 9 bases spanning the gap. Here the CDR3 DNA reads TGTGCCAGCAGCCGAGCGTGGGAGCAGTACTTC. This translates into CASSRAWEQYF.

This clonotype was counted ten times or more. The CDR3 DNA reads TGTGCCAGCAGCCAAGATCCTGGGACAGGGCAGTTCTTC. Protein: CASSQDPGTGQFF. V gene TRBV3-1 combines with J gene TRBJ2-1; 8 nucleotides align to TRBD1. CDR3 size: 13 residues. Trimming cost V 0 bases and J 12 bases; bases outside gene matches: 4. The V gene's germline CDR1 is LGHDT and CDR2 YNNKEL (reference sequence).

This clonotype was observed at least ten times. The rearrangement joins TRBV12-3 or TRBV12-4 to TRBJ1-2, with TRBD1 identical over 7 bases. The CDR3 covers 13 residues. V was clipped by 6 bases and J by 7 bases; unmatched bases: 8. The CDR3 reads CASRTTGNGGYTF. CDR3 nucleotide sequence: TGTGCCAGCAGGACGACAGGGAACGGTGGCTACACCTTC.

This clonotype appeared a few times. Being one base from a much bigger clone, this may be a read error. The chain is built from TRBV7-3 and TRBJ2-1; 7 bases map to TRBD2. This CDR3 spans 13 amino acids. J was trimmed by 5 bases and V by 2 bases; bases with no gene match: 0. Germline V CDR1 and CDR2: SGHTA, FQGTGA. The CDR3 DNA follows: TGTGCCAGCAGCTTACTAGCGGACAATGAGCAGTTCTTC. This translates into CASSLLADNEQFF.

This clonotype has just a few counts. The chain links TRBV5-1 to TRBJ2-1, with TRBD2 as a possible D gene (6 bases). In germline, CDR1 is SGHRS, CDR2 YFSETQ. This CDR3 contains 13 residues. V lost 5 bases, J lost 7 bases, and 13 bases lay in between. CDR3 nucleotide sequence: TGCGCCAGCAGACGGACGGGAGTAAATGAGCAGTTCTTC. Translation gives CASRRTGVNEQFF.

This clonotype was observed many times. J is TRBJ1-4 and V is TRBV24-1, with D perhaps TRBD1 (6 bases). This CDR3 comprises 15 residues. The V gene's germline CDR1 is KGHDR and CDR2 SFDVKD. V was trimmed by 4 bases and J by 7 bases, leaving 15 bases between them. CDR3 protein: CATSDLRGWVEKLFF. Written as DNA, the CDR3 is TGTGCCACCAGTGACCTCAGGGGCTGGGTTGAAAAACTGTTTTTT.

This clonotype came up a few times. The rearrangement uses TRBV27 and TRBJ2-1; tentative D call: TRBD1 (5 bases). The CDR3 is 16 amino acids. Germline V CDR1 and CDR2: MNHEY, SMNVEV (reference sequence). V lost 4 bases and J 7 bases, leaving 20 bases between the germline ends. CDR3: CASSSPTAIGRNEQFF. CDR3 in DNA: TGTGCCAGCAGTTCTCCGACAGCGATCGGTAGGAATGAGCAGTTCTTC.

This clonotype showed up just a few times. The chain joins TRBV12-3 or TRBV12-4 to TRBJ2-2, with D possibly matching TRBD1 (5 bases). This CDR3 has 13 amino acids. The germline V and J ends were trimmed by 3 bases and 5 bases, with 7 bases remaining between them. CDR3 in amino acids: CASSFSGTGELFF. In DNA, the CDR3 is TGTGCCAGCAGTTTTTCAGGGACCGGGGAGCTGTTTTTT.

This chain joins TRBV5-4 and TRBJ2-1; D unclear. Germline V gene data show CDR1 as SGHNT and CDR2 as YYREEE (reference sequence). The CDR3 has 13 residues. The ends were cut back, 0 bases at V and 9 bases at J, with 10 bases in the middle. DNA of the CDR3: TGTGCCAGCAGCTTGGTAGGCGCTCGTGAGCAGTTCTTC. This codes for CASSLVGAREQFF.

This clonotype was counted a few times. The genes are TRBV11-2 and TRBJ2-3; TRBD2 might be the D (6 bases). Germline values: CDR1 SGHAT, CDR2 FQNNGV. CDR3 length: 16 residues. Trimming shortened V by 0 bases and J by 0 bases, and 10 bases separated the two germline ends. CDR3 sequence: CASSLEEGTSTDTQYF. CDR3 DNA sequence: TGTGCCAGCAGCTTAGAGGAGGGGACTAGCACAGATACGCAGTATTTT. Supplemented by reference TRBV11-2 and TRBJ2-3, the full variable domain reads EAGVAQSPRYKIIEKRQSVAFWCNPISGHATLYWYQQILGQGPKLLIQFQNNGVVDDSQLPKDRFSAERLKGVDSTLKIQPAKLEDSAVYLCASSLEEGTSTDTQYFGPGTRLTVL.

This sequence joins TRBV14 and TRBJ1-2; 7 nucleotides line up with TRBD1. The germline CDR1 and CDR2 sequences are SGHDN and FVKESK. This CDR3 spans 16 amino acids. V was clipped by 4 bases and J by 4 bases; unmatched bases: 12. Here the CDR3 reads CASSPTGQWRGYGYTF. For the CDR3, the DNA is TGTGCCAGCAGCCCCACGGGACAGTGGAGGGGCTATGGCTACACCTTC.

This clonotype occurred many times. This rearrangement joins TRBV4-3 to TRBJ2-3; tentative D call: TRBD2 (6 bases). CDR1 and CDR2 from the germline V gene are LGHNA and YSLEER. The V gene lost 0 bases and the J gene lost 4 bases, with 23 bases spanning the gap. The CDR3 loop spans 19 amino acids. In DNA form, the CDR3 reads TGCGCCAGCAGCCAAGATATGCCCAAAGGTCGGGGGAGCGCAGATACGCAGTATTTT. Its translation: CASSQDMPKGRGSADTQYF.

Ten or more counts support this clonotype. This chain connects TRBV27 to TRBJ2-1; tentatively, D is TRBD2 (6 bases). This CDR3 contains 14 residues. V lost 3 bases, J lost 6 bases, and 12 bases lay in between. Germline CDR1 and CDR2: MNHEY and SMNVEV (reference sequence). CDR3 sequence: CASSFGTLRNEQFF. CDR3 coding DNA: TGTGCCAGCAGTTTTGGGACTCTGCGCAATGAGCAGTTCTTC.

The V call is TRBV29-1, the J call TRBJ2-5; maybe TRBD2 (5 bases). The germline V gene encodes CDR1 SQVTM and CDR2 ANQGSEA. The V gene lost 5 bases and the J gene lost 2 bases, with 12 bases spanning the gap. CDR3 length equals 13 residues. The CDR3, as DNA: TGCAGCGTTCCGCCACGACTACAAGAGACCCAGTACTTC. This codes for CSVPPRLQETQYF. The whole variable domain, filled in from reference TRBV29-1 and TRBJ2-5, reads SAVISQKPSRDICQRGTSLTIQCQVDSQVTMMFWYRQQPGQSLTLIATANQGSEATYESGFVIDKFPISRPNLTFSTLTVSNMSPEDSSIYLCSVPPRLQETQYFGPGTRLLVL.

This clonotype was found a few times. The chain combines TRBV19 with TRBJ2-3; 8 nucleotides match TRBD1. J lost 0 bases, V lost 3 bases, and 2 bases had no gene match. The V gene's germline CDR1 is LNHDA and CDR2 SQIVND (reference sequence). The CDR3 runs to 15 residues. In DNA, the CDR3 is TGTGCCAGTAGTATTAGGACAGGGAGCACAGATACGCAGTATTTT. This encodes CASSIRTGSTDTQYF.

Only a few counts were recorded for this clonotype. The chain joins TRBV24-1 to TRBJ2-7, with a tentative D call TRBD1 (6 bases). The length of the CDR3 is 15 residues. V shed 5 bases and J shed 3 bases, with 16 bases lying between them. Germline values: CDR1 KGHDR, CDR2 SFDVKD. CDR3: CATSAHQADSYEQYF. For the CDR3, the DNA is TGTGCCACCAGTGCTCACCAGGCGGACAGCTACGAGCAGTACTTC.

The V call is TRBV18, the J call TRBJ2-1, with 7 bases lining up with TRBD1. The CDR3 extends over 14 amino acids. Trimming cost V 3 bases and J 5 bases; bases outside gene matches: 4. Germline-derived CDR1 and CDR2 are KGHSH and LQKENI. CDR3 DNA sequence: TGTGCCAGCTCACCGTACAGGGGTGACAATGAGCAGTTCTTC. Translating it yields CASSPYRGDNEQFF.

V is TRBV12-3 or TRBV12-4 and J is TRBJ1-5; D possibly corresponds to TRBD1 (5 bases). V lost 7 bases and J 2 bases, leaving 18 bases between the germline ends. This CDR3 region has 16 residues. Here the CDR3 DNA reads TGTGCCAGCACCCACTCGAGGGGCGACGGCAATCAGCCCCAGCATTTT. Amino acid sequence: CASTHSRGDGNQPQHF.

The DNA for the CDR3 is TGTGCCAGCAGCCCAGGGACCGCCGGAGACTATGGCTACACCTTC. This codes for CASSPGTAGDYGYTF. The genes are TRBV7-9 and TRBJ1-2; TRBD1 might be the D (5 bases). The CDR3 is 15 residues long. Germline V gene data show CDR1 as SEHNR and CDR2 as FQNEAQ (reference sequence). The V gene lost 5 bases and the J gene lost 3 bases, with 16 bases spanning the gap. The full variable domain, in which reference TRBV7-9 and TRBJ1-2 provide the parts outside the CDR3, is DTGVSQNPRHKITKRGQNVTFRCDPISEHNRLYWYRQTLGQGPEFLTYFQNEAQLEKSRLLSDRFSAERPKGSFSTLEIQRTEQGDSAMYLCASSPGTAGDYGYTFGSGTRLTVV.

The gene calls are TRBV3-1 and TRBJ2-3, with 12 bases matching TRBD2. In germline, CDR1 is LGHDT, CDR2 YNNKEL (reference sequence). Trimming took 0 bases from V and 5 from J; bases not matched to a gene: 12. The CDR3 extends over 19 amino acids. The CDR3 region has the DNA TGTGCCAGCAGCCAAGAAGCTCTTCTAGCGGGGGGGGGAAGAGATACGCAGTATTTT. Its protein product is CASSQEALLAGGGRDTQYF.

There are many counts of this clonotype. This sequence joins TRBV7-3 and TRBJ1-1; possible D gene TRBD1, 5 bases. Trimming removed 5 bases at V and 1 base at J, with 8 bases between. Germline CDR1 is SGHTA and CDR2 is FQGTGA. The CDR3 totals 13 residues. The CDR3 is CASSRQQNTEAFF. CDR3 DNA: TGTGCCAGCAGCCGACAGCAGAACACTGAAGCTTTCTTT. The full variable domain, in which reference TRBV7-3 and TRBJ1-1 provide the parts outside the CDR3, is GAGVSQTPSNKVTEKGKYVELRCDPISGHTALYWYRQSLGQGPEFLIYFQGTGAADDSGLPNDRFFAVRPEGSVSTLKIQRTERGDSAVYLCASSRQQNTEAFFGQGTRLTVV.

The table lists this clonotype with a few counts. The genes are TRBV18 and TRBJ2-1, with D tentatively TRBD2 (6 bases). The germline CDR1 and CDR2 sequences are KGHSH and LQKENI. CDR3 size: 12 residues. V lost 0 bases to trimming and J lost 11 bases, with 8 bases between them. CDR3 sequence: CASSPPTRKQFF. CDR3 nucleotide sequence: TGTGCCAGCTCACCACCGACTAGAAAGCAGTTCTTC.

This clonotype turned up a few times. The rearrangement joins TRBV5-1 to TRBJ1-1; no clear D. Per germline, CDR1 SGHRS and CDR2 YFSETQ. V was cut by 0 bases and J by 1 base, with 7 bases left in between. The CDR3 runs 14 residues. The CDR3 reads CASSLAGSNTEAFF. CDR3 DNA sequence: TGCGCCAGCAGCTTGGCCGGGTCGAACACTGAAGCTTTCTTT.

This clonotype showed up just a few times. The chain couples TRBV28 to TRBJ2-3; 8 nucleotides line up with TRBD1. Unmatched junction bases numbered 13, after V lost 5 bases and J lost 0 bases. This CDR3 has 18 residues. Germline lookup yields CDR1 MDHEN and CDR2 SYDVKM. The CDR3 loop reads CASSEPGQAFPSTDTQYF. The CDR3 DNA follows: TGTGCCAGCAGTGAGCCGGGACAGGCCTTCCCTAGCACAGATACGCAGTATTTT.

The rearrangement uses TRBV12-3 or TRBV12-4 and TRBJ1-6; 8 nucleotides agree with TRBD1. The CDR3 has 15 residues. V trimming: 3 bases; J trimming: 9 bases; junction bases outside the gene matches: 7. The CDR3 is CASSFLDRAGSPLHF. CDR3 coding DNA: TGTGCCAGCAGTTTTTTGGACAGGGCCGGTTCACCCCTCCACTTT.

The rearrangement joins TRBV29-1 to TRBJ2-7; no clear D gene. Germline CDR1 SQVTM, CDR2 ANQGSEA. This CDR3 contains 12 residues. V was pared by 5 bases and J by 4 bases, with 12 bases between. CDR3 region: CSVSETSYEQYF. The CDR3 region has the DNA TGCAGCGTTTCCGAGACTTCGTACGAGCAGTACTTC.